A single sample gave rise to the 28 T cell receptor beta chains below, sequenced in a study of cytomegalovirus exposure and HLA in healthy donors. It was with 60 Vbeta and 13 Jbeta primers that the PCR ran. Repertoires were generated with immunoSEQ multiplex PCR, while TCRdb's copy carries only in-frame clones and drops some. The sample shows approximately 150,000 clones, roughly 79% of them seen only once. The material sequenced was PBMCs. The receptors were sampled from a woman younger than 45 in good health and CMV-seronegative.

The V call is TRBV4-2, the J call TRBJ1-1, with 7 nucleotides matching TRBD1. J gave up 2 bases and V 0 bases, and 3 bases lay outside the gene matches. This CDR3 comprises 15 residues. Germline CDR1 and CDR2: LGHNA and YNFKEQ. The CDR3 spells CASSQEGGLNTEAFF. The CDR3 coding sequence is TGTGCCAGCAGCCAAGAAGGGGGCCTTAACACTGAAGCTTTCTTT.

This chain joins TRBV4-2 and TRBJ2-7; a weak D match, TRBD1 (7 bases). CDR1 and CDR2 from the germline V gene are LGHNA and YNFKEQ. CDR3 length equals 16 residues. V lost 0 bases, J lost 0 bases, and 12 bases lay in between. CDR3 sequence reads: CASSQDPGGNSYEQYF. The CDR3 DNA reads as TGTGCCAGCAGCCAAGACCCAGGGGGGAACTCCTACGAGCAGTACTTC.

The chain recombines TRBV9 with TRBJ2-5, with a weak D call TRBD2 (5 bases). This CDR3 has 13 residues. Trimming cost V 0 bases and J 5 bases, with 8 bases left between them. Germline values: CDR1 SGDLS, CDR2 YYNGEE. CDR3 region: CASSVGVAETQYF. The CDR3 region has the DNA TGTGCCAGCAGCGTAGGGGTAGCGGAGACCCAGTACTTC.

J is TRBJ2-1 and V is TRBV5-1; 12 bases map to TRBD2. The CDR3 extends over 15 amino acids. From germline, CDR1 is SGHRS and CDR2 YFSETQ. J gave up 10 bases and V 2 bases, and 7 bases lay outside the gene matches. CDR3 nucleotide sequence: TGCGCCAGCAGCTTCTCTAGCGGGGGGGTGGAAGAGCAGTTCTTC. Translated, it gives CASSFSSGGVEEQFF.

This clone was seen a single time. J is TRBJ1-1 and V is TRBV5-1; TRBD1 matches 9 bases. The V gene end was trimmed by 3 bases and the J gene end by 3 bases; junction bases not matched to a gene: 6. CDR3 length: 15 residues. Germline values: CDR1 SGHRS, CDR2 YFSETQ. This chain's CDR3 is CASSYTQGADTEAFF. The CDR3 nucleotides read TGCGCCAGCAGCTATACACAGGGGGCGGACACTGAAGCTTTCTTT.

J is TRBJ1-1 and V is TRBV4-3; TRBD1 agrees at 8 bases. Germline CDR1 LGHNA, CDR2 YSLEER. The V and J ends lost 4 bases and 7 bases, in that order; junction bases with no gene match: 11. CDR3 length equals 15 residues. The CDR3 is CASSPGGAGGGEAFF. The CDR3 nucleotides are TGCGCCAGCAGCCCTGGGGGGGCAGGGGGCGGTGAAGCTTTCTTT.

The V and J genes are TRBV5-1 and TRBJ1-6; a possible D gene is TRBD1 (5 bases). This CDR3 comprises 14 residues. CDR1 is SGHRS, CDR2 YFSETQ, per germline. V lost 10 bases, J lost 7 bases, and 18 bases lay in between. CDR3 sequence (DNA): TGCGCCGACTTACCTCCAGGGATGAATTCACCCCTCCACTTT. It is translated as CADLPPGMNSPLHF.

The J gene is TRBJ2-3, the V gene TRBV29-1; D unclear. This CDR3 has 14 amino acids. The V end lost 3 bases, the J end lost 3 bases, and 13 bases lay between the germline ends. Germline-derived CDR1 and CDR2 are SQVTM and ANQGSEA. The CDR3 region is CSVERRAPTDTQYF. CDR3 bases: TGCAGCGTTGAGAGGCGTGCACCTACAGATACGCAGTATTTT.

The rearrangement joins TRBV2 to TRBJ2-7; D is perhaps TRBD1 (5 bases). The germline CDR1 and CDR2 sequences are SNHLY and FYNNEI. The V end was cut by 1 base, the J end by 2 bases, with 12 bases between. The CDR3 runs to 15 residues. The CDR3 coding sequence is TGTGCCAGCAGTGAAGAGGAGACGGACACCTACGAGCAGTACTTC. This sequence encodes CASSEEETDTYEQYF.

The chain joins TRBV6-5 to TRBJ1-2, with TRBD1 matching over 7 bases. Per germline, CDR1 MNHEY and CDR2 SVGAGI. CDR3 length equals 15 residues. The V segment lost 0 bases and the J segment 3 bases; nucleotides outside the gene matches: 4. CDR3 sequence reads: CASSYSGGRDYGYTF. The CDR3 DNA is TGTGCCAGCAGTTACTCAGGGGGCCGGGACTATGGCTACACCTTC.

The chain couples TRBV5-1 to TRBJ2-1; 16 positions agree with TRBD2. CDR1 and CDR2 (germline): SGHRS, YFSETQ. Trimming cost V 3 bases and J 8 bases; bases outside gene matches: 5. The CDR3 is made up of 16 amino acids. The chain's CDR3 is CASSWGLAGGPDEQFF. In DNA, the CDR3 is TGCGCCAGCAGCTGGGGACTAGCGGGGGGGCCGGATGAGCAGTTCTTC. The variable domain in full, with the rest retrieved from reference TRBV5-1 and TRBJ2-1, is KAGVTQTPRYLIKTRGQQVTLSCSPISGHRSVSWYQQTPGQGLQFLFEYFSETQRNKGNFPGRFSGRQFSNSRSEMNVSTLELGDSALYLCASSWGLAGGPDEQFFGPGTRLTVL.

This rearrangement joins TRBV27 to TRBJ1-4, with D perhaps TRBD1 (6 bases). Trimming took 2 bases from V and 5 from J, leaving 12 bases between them. CDR1 is MNHEY, CDR2 SMNVEV, per germline (reference sequence). The CDR3 contains 15 residues. CDR3 sequence (DNA): TGTGCCAGCAGTTTAGCAGGGGAGGGGAATGAAAAACTGTTTTTT. This gives the protein CASSLAGEGNEKLFF.

The chain is built from TRBV6-6 and TRBJ2-1; 11 nucleotides agree with TRBD2. The CDR3 is made up of 15 amino acids. Trimming cost V 6 bases and J 10 bases; bases outside gene matches: 11. Germline lookup yields CDR1 MNHNY and CDR2 SVGAGI (reference sequence). DNA for the CDR3: TGTGCCAGCAGACCGATAGCGGGGGGGCTCGGAGAGCAGTTCTTC. Protein: CASRPIAGGLGEQFF.

This clone was seen just once. This sequence joins TRBV6-5 and TRBJ1-4; D is ambiguous. V was shortened by 6 bases and J by 7 bases, with 15 bases between the two germline ends. Looked up from germline, CDR1 is MNHEY and CDR2 is SVGAGI. The CDR3 runs to 14 residues. The CDR3 DNA follows: TGTGCCAGCAGATTGACGGCGGGAGGTGAAAAACTGTTTTTT. It encodes CASRLTAGGEKLFF.

The chain carries TRBV6-6 and TRBJ1-1; no reliable D call. Germline CDR1 and CDR2: MNHNY and SVGAGI (reference sequence). Trimming pared 7 bases from V and 1 base from J, leaving 13 bases between. The CDR3 is made up of 14 amino acids. CDR3: CASMGRDANTEAFF. Written as DNA, the CDR3 is TGTGCCAGCATGGGCCGGGATGCGAACACTGAAGCTTTCTTT.

J is TRBJ1-6 and V is TRBV5-1; 7 bases are shared with TRBD1. V gave up 4 bases and J gave up 8 bases; unmatched junction bases: 6. CDR1 and CDR2 (germline): SGHRS, YFSETQ. The CDR3 has 14 amino acids. As DNA, the CDR3 is TGCGCCAGCAGCATCGGACAGGACTATTCACCCCTCCACTTT. Translated, it gives CASSIGQDYSPLHF.

V usage is TRBV14 and J usage is TRBJ2-2; D is unclear. The CDR3 has 16 residues. CDR1 and CDR2 from the germline V gene are SGHDN and FVKESK. Deletions cut 0 bases from V and 6 bases from J, with 14 bases between. Here the CDR3 DNA reads TGTGCCAGCAGCCAAGATCCCCCTTTCCTTGCCGGGGAGCTGTTTTTT. It translates to CASSQDPPFLAGELFF.

The chain has TRBV5-4 and TRBJ2-3; 7 bases fit TRBD1. The CDR3 has 16 amino acids. Germline CDR1 and CDR2: SGHNT and YYREEE (reference sequence). The V and J ends lost 6 bases and 1 base, in that order; junction bases with no gene match: 11. CDR3 nucleotide sequence: TGTGCCAGCACCGTTAACAGGGGAATGGGCACAGATACGCAGTATTTT. It encodes CASTVNRGMGTDTQYF.

The chain carries TRBV11-2 and TRBJ1-3, with 10 positions matching TRBD1. The CDR3 contains 16 residues. V was clipped by 4 bases and J by 0 bases; unmatched bases: 3. Per germline, CDR1 SGHAT and CDR2 FQNNGV. In DNA, the CDR3 is TGTGCCAGCAGCTATCGGACAGGGGGCTCTGGAAACACCATATATTTT. Amino acids: CASSYRTGGSGNTIYF.

CDR3 in amino acids: CASSVQVGAAFF. The CDR3, as DNA: TGTGCCAGCAGTGTCCAGGTAGGGGCAGCTTTCTTT. The genes are TRBV6-1 and TRBJ1-1, with D possibly being TRBD1 (5 bases). The CDR3 sequence is 12 residues long. The germline gives CDR1 MNHNS, CDR2 SASEGT. V lost 4 bases to trimming and J lost 10 bases, with 13 bases between them.

This clone was seen a handful of times. The rearrangement uses TRBV19 and TRBJ1-6, with TRBD1 matching 7 bases. With 7 bases clipped from V and 7 bases from J, the junction kept 7 bases outside the gene matches. The CDR3 runs 14 residues. The germline gives CDR1 LNHDA, CDR2 SQIVND (reference sequence). The CDR3 reads CASNGRGMNSPLHF. The CDR3 nucleotides are TGTGCCAGTAATGGCAGGGGGATGAATTCACCCCTCCACTTT.

The chain recombines TRBV10-3 with TRBJ2-1; D ambiguous. The CDR3 extends over 14 amino acids. Germline loops: CDR1 ENHRY, CDR2 SYGVKD. The CDR3 DNA is TGTGGCAAAGACGGCCTCGGGTCCCACAATGAGCAGTTCTTC. This encodes CGKDGLGSHNEQFF.

A single count supports this clone. J is TRBJ2-7 and V is TRBV2; D might be TRBD2 (6 bases). From germline, CDR1 is SNHLY and CDR2 FYNNEI. The length of the CDR3 is 13 residues. Trimming left V 0 bases short and J 4 bases short, with 7 bases between. DNA of the CDR3: TGTGCCAGCAGTGAAGCCCGGGGGTACGAGCAGTACTTC. It specifies CASSEARGYEQYF.

DNA of the CDR3: TGTGCCAGCAGTTACTCCCAGGGAAGGGGCTACGAGCAGTACTTC. Encoded protein: CASSYSQGRGYEQYF. The chain combines TRBV6-5 with TRBJ2-7; D may be TRBD1 (5 bases). Germline-derived CDR1 and CDR2 are MNHEY and SVGAGI. The germline V and J ends were trimmed by 0 bases and 3 bases, with 12 bases remaining between them. CDR3 length: 15 residues.

The chain recombines TRBV14 with TRBJ1-1, with D uncertain. Germline assignment: CDR1 SGHDN and CDR2 FVKESK. The CDR3 runs to 15 residues. V was clipped by 1 base and J by 0 bases, with 9 bases between them. CDR3: CASSQVGVLNTEAFF. The DNA for the CDR3 is TGTGCCAGCAGCCAAGTCGGGGTTCTGAACACTGAAGCTTTCTTT.

CDR3 amino acids: CARSRQGNTGELFF. In DNA form, the CDR3 reads TGTGCCCGCTCGCGACAGGGAAACACCGGGGAGCTGTTTTTT. The chain is built from TRBV30 and TRBJ2-2; 7 nucleotides line up with TRBD1. Germline lookup yields CDR1 GTSNPN and CDR2 SVGIG (reference sequence). The CDR3 totals 14 residues. V shed 8 bases, J shed 2 bases, and the junction held 8 bases outside the gene matches.

This clone was recorded a few times. The rearrangement joins TRBV2 to TRBJ1-1; D remains unclear. The V gene's germline CDR1 is SNHLY and CDR2 FYNNEI. Trimming stripped 2 bases from V and 0 bases from J, with 10 bases between. The CDR3 totals 15 residues. CDR3 protein: CASSETMGMNTEAFF. For the CDR3, the DNA is TGTGCCAGCAGTGAAACTATGGGTATGAACACTGAAGCTTTCTTT. Variable domain in full (rest from reference TRBV2 and TRBJ1-1): EPEVTQTPSHQVTQMGQEVILRCVPISNHLYFYWYRQILGQKVEFLVSFYNNEISEKSEIFDDQFSVERPDGSNFTLKIRSTKLEDSAMYFCASSETMGMNTEAFFGQGTRLTVV.

The chain is built from TRBV27 and TRBJ2-1, with D possibly matching TRBD1 (5 bases). Trimming removed 2 bases at V and 0 bases at J, with 8 bases between. CDR3 length: 15 amino acids. CDR1 MNHEY and CDR2 SMNVEV come from the germline V gene (reference sequence). The CDR3 is CASSLTGSSYNEQFF. In DNA, the CDR3 is TGTGCCAGCAGTTTAACAGGAAGCTCCTACAATGAGCAGTTCTTC.